This T cell receptor beta chain was observed in a study of human versus mouse CDR3 diversity and MHC coevolution. Broader study findings: Human CDR3s averaged more deletions and insertions than mouse CDR3s.

Some clones are missing from TCRdb's copy, which holds only in-frame ones; the method was immunoSEQ multiplex PCR. The repertoire holds around 59,000 clones, roughly 94% seen once, with approximately 20% in the top ten. The CDR3 consists of 14 residues. The V and J ends lost 1 base and 2 bases respectively, with 8 bases between them. Looked up from germline, CDR1 is SGHTA and CDR2 is FQGNSA. Notes on this clone: As yet, its antigen is unknown.

The TCR originated in a person between 55 and 70 years old in good health. The sample taken for sequencing was naive CD4+ T cells from blood. Subset reported: CD45RO-negative CD62L-positive naive CD4 T cells. This sequence joins TRBV7-2 and TRBJ1-1; D uncertain. In nucleotides, the CDR3 is TGTGCCAGCAGCTTAGGTGCAGGAAACACTGAAGCTTTCTTT. It specifies CASSLGAGNTEAFF. Filled out from reference TRBV7-2 and TRBJ1-1, the complete variable domain reads GAGVSQSPSNKVTEKGKDVELRCDPISGHTALYWYRQSLGQGLEFLIYFQGNSAPDKSGLPSDRFSAERTGGSVSTLTIQRTQQEDSAVYLCASSLGAGNTEAFFGQGTRLTVV.